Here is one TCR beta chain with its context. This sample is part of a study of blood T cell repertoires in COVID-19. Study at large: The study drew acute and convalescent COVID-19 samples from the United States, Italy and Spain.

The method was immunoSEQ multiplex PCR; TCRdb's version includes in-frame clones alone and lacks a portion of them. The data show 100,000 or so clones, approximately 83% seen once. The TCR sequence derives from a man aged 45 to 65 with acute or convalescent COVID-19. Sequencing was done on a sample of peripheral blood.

This chain's CDR3 is CASSDRGSQPQHF. In nucleotides, the CDR3 is TGTGCCAGCAGTGACAGGGGAAGTCAGCCCCAGCATTTT. The chain uses TRBV2 and TRBJ1-5; D possibly corresponds to TRBD1 (6 bases). The germline V gene encodes CDR1 SNHLY and CDR2 FYNNEI. The CDR3 sequence is 13 residues long. The V gene lost 3 bases and the J gene lost 6 bases, with 9 bases spanning the gap.